This TCR beta chain was identified in a study of cytomegalovirus exposure and HLA in healthy donors. A remark on this clone: Its specificity is unknown.

Only in-frame clones appear in the TCRdb table, and some are missing; sequencing was by immunoSEQ multiplex PCR. Among 150,000 to 200,000 clones listed, roughly nine tenths were seen once. These donors were members of the roughly 120-subject validation cohort, a group separate from the roughly 670-subject first cohort. Study observations and caveats: Through in vitro validation, a few CMV-associated chains were shown to be specific for CMV antigens. The dataset shows that most TCR sequences were rare, while some public TCRs occurred in many donors. Cytomegalovirus-associated status was assigned to fewer than 200 TCR beta chains.

The CDR3 totals 15 residues. The V gene's germline CDR1 is LNHDA and CDR2 SQIVND (reference sequence). Trimming removed 5 bases at V and 0 bases at J, with 11 bases between. Sequenced material: PBMCs. The chain uses TRBV19 and TRBJ2-1, with D possibly TRBD1 on 6 matching bases. This clonotype was obtained from a woman under 30 in good health and CMV-seropositive. CDR3 bases: TGTGCCAGTAGTTACAGGGTTACCTCCTACAATGAGCAGTTCTTC. This codes for CASSYRVTSYNEQFF.